Included here is one TCR beta chain sequence, with context. The antigen is unknown. The data were obtained in a study of CD8 T cells in ankylosing spondylitis. Notes on the study in general: A TCR beta motif of several highly homologous variants seemed to mark ankylosing spondylitis blood. Disease-linked clones displayed a CD8+ phenotype and appeared relatively rarely in peripheral blood.

Via MiXCR, TCRdb re-called the 5' RACE reads, giving one row per CDR3 protein. This repertoire shows 750,000 to 850,000 distinct CDR3 sequences, about an eighth found once; its top ten account for about 0.5%. CDR3 length: 13 residues. The ends lost 6 bases at V and 9 bases at J; junction bases unmatched: 3. From germline, CDR1 is SNHLY and CDR2 FYNNEI. The origin of this receptor is a male donor with ankylosing spondylitis. Sequencing input: blood, either unsorted or a sorted T cell fraction (not recorded which). The V and J genes are TRBV2 and TRBJ2-1, with 12 bases lining up with TRBD2. CDR3 sequence: CASRLAGGGEQFF. CDR3 DNA sequence: TGTGCCAGCAGGCTAGCGGGAGGGGGTGAGCAGTTCTTC.